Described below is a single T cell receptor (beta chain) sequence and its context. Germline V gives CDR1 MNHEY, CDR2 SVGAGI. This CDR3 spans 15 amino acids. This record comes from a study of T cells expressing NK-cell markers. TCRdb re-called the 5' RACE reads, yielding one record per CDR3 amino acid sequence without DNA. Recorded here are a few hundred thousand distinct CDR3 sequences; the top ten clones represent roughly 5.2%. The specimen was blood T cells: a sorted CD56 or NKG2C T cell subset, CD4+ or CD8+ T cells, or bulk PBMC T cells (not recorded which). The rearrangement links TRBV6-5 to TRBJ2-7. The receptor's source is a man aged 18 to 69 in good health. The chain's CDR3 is CASSYKTDMDREQYF.